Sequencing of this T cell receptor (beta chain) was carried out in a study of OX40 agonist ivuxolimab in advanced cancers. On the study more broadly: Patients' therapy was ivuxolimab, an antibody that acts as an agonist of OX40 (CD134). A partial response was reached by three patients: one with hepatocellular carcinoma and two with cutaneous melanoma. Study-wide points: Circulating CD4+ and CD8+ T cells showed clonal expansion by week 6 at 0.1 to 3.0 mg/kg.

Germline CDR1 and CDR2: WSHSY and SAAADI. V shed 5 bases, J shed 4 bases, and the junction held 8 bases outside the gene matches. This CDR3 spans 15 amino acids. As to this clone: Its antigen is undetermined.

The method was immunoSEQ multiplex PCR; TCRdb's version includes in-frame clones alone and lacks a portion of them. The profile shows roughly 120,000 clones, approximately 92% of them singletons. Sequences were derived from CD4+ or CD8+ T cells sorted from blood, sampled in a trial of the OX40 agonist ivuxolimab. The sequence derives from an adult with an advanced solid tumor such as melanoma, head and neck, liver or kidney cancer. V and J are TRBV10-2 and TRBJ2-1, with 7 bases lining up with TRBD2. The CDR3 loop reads CASSFSGDPYNEQFF. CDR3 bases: TGCGCCAGCAGTTTCAGCGGGGATCCTTACAATGAGCAGTTCTTC.